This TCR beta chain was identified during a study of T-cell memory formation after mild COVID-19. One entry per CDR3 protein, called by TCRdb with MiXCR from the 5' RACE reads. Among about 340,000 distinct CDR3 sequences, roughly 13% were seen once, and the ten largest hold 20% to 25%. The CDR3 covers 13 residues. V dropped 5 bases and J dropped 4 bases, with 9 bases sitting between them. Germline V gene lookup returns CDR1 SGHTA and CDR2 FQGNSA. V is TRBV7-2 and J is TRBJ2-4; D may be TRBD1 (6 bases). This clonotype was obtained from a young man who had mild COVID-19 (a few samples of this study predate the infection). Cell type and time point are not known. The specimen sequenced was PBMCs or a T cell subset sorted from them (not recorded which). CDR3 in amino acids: CASSQGQKNIQYF. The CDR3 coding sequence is TGTGCCAGCAGCCAAGGACAGAAAAACATTCAGTACTTC.